Below, 16 T cell receptor beta chains from the same sample are listed, as sequenced in a study of blood T cell repertoires in COVID-19. Here immunoSEQ multiplex PCR was the method, and the copy in TCRdb shows in-frame clones only, minus some. The table includes 50,000 to 75,000 clones, around 77% detected once. The material sequenced was peripheral blood. These receptors were collected from a man of 80 years or more with active or convalescent COVID-19.

Here the CDR3 reads CSATGGTQKYF. The CDR3 DNA reads TGCAGTGCTACCGGGGGGACTCAGAAGTACTTC. The chain uses TRBV20-1 and TRBJ2-7; 7 bases fit TRBD2. Germline V gives CDR1 DFQATT, CDR2 SNEGSKA (reference sequence). V lost 4 bases and J lost 11; bases outside the gene matches: 8. This CDR3 contains 11 residues.

This clone was counted only a few times. The chain carries TRBV7-9 and TRBJ2-1; 9 positions match TRBD2. Germline trimming cut 4 bases from V and 9 bases from J; bases unmatched to any gene: 4. The CDR3 length is 13 residues. CDR1 and CDR2 from the germline V gene are SEHNR and FQNEAQ (reference sequence). CDR3 in amino acids: CASSSGGRGEQFF. CDR3 DNA: TGTGCCAGCAGCTCAGGCGGGAGGGGTGAGCAGTTCTTC.

The rearrangement links TRBV7-9 to TRBJ2-1, with TRBD1 matching over 7 bases. CDR3 length: 16 residues. Germline V CDR1 and CDR2: SEHNR, FQNEAQ (reference sequence). Trimming took 7 bases from V and 0 from J; bases not matched to a gene: 9. The DNA of the CDR3 is TGTGCCAGCACGACGGGACAGCCGAGCTCCTACAATGAGCAGTTCTTC. As protein: CASTTGQPSSYNEQFF.

The V call is TRBV10-3, the J call TRBJ1-1, with 7 bases that match TRBD1. CDR3 length: 14 residues. J lost 4 bases, V lost 6 bases, and 8 bases had no gene match. Looked up from germline, CDR1 is ENHRY and CDR2 is SYGVKD. The chain's CDR3 is CAIRETGASTEAFF. The CDR3, as DNA: TGTGCCATCAGAGAAACAGGGGCGAGCACTGAAGCTTTCTTT.

The chain has TRBV5-4 and TRBJ2-1; 7 bases align to TRBD1. This CDR3 has 16 amino acids. The germline gives CDR1 SGHNT, CDR2 YYREEE (reference sequence). Trimming took 4 bases from V and 2 from J; bases not matched to a gene: 9. The CDR3 protein is CASSLRGGRAYNEQFF. In nucleotides, the CDR3 is TGTGCCAGCAGCCTACGAGGGGGCCGGGCCTACAATGAGCAGTTCTTC.

This clone was recorded only once. The chain couples TRBV7-9 to TRBJ1-2; D not certain. Trimming took 7 bases from V and 3 from J, leaving 15 bases between them. Germline V gene sequence: CDR1 SEHNR, CDR2 FQNEAQ (reference sequence). The CDR3 has 14 amino acids. This chain's CDR3 is CASMRSGGHYGYTF. The CDR3 DNA sequence: TGTGCCAGCATGCGCTCGGGAGGGCACTATGGCTACACCTTC.

The J gene is TRBJ1-3, the V gene TRBV6-1; tentatively, D is TRBD1 (6 bases). CDR1 is MNHNS and CDR2 is SASEGT in the germline V gene. The CDR3 totals 16 residues. Between the trimmed V and J ends, which lost 4 bases and 4 bases, there was a span of 17 bases. Here the CDR3 DNA reads TGTGCCAGCAGTGGGGGGATGGGGGCGCAAGGAAACACCATATATTTT. The encoded protein is CASSGGMGAQGNTIYF.

This chain uses TRBV27 with TRBJ2-7; 7 nucleotides agree with TRBD1. With V trimmed by 3 bases and J by 3 bases, 8 bases remained unmatched. The CDR3 runs 15 residues. The germline V gene has CDR1 MNHEY and CDR2 SMNVEV (reference sequence). CDR3 protein: CASSFADRLNYEQYF. CDR3 bases: TGTGCCAGCAGTTTTGCGGACAGGCTAAACTACGAGCAGTACTTC.

This clone was seen only once. V and J are TRBV5-1 and TRBJ2-1; possibly TRBD1 for D (6 bases). CDR3 length: 12 amino acids. Deletions cut 0 bases from V and 8 bases from J, with 6 bases between. Germline CDR1 is SGHRS and CDR2 is YFSETQ. The CDR3, as DNA: TGCGCCAGCAGCTTGGGGGGGCATGAGCAGTTCTTC. It codes for CASSLGGHEQFF.

The chain joins TRBV5-1 to TRBJ2-1, with TRBD2 matching 14 bases. The trim removed 2 bases at V and 4 bases at J, leaving 2 bases unmatched. This CDR3 spans 16 amino acids. Per the germline V gene, CDR1 is SGHRS and CDR2 is YFSETQ. The DNA of the CDR3 is TGCGCCAGCAGCTTAGGGACTAGCGGGGGATACAATGAGCAGTTCTTC. Amino acids: CASSLGTSGGYNEQFF.

This chain links TRBV3-1 (or the pseudogene TRBV3-2) with TRBJ2-2; TRBD2 matches 11 bases. The germline CDR1 and CDR2 sequences are LGHDT and YNNKEL (reference sequence). After removal of 4 bases from V and 4 bases from J, the junction contained 5 bases not matched to a gene. The CDR3 spans 16 residues. The CDR3 nucleotides are TGTGCCAGCAGCCGGGGACTAGCGGCGAGCACCGGGGAGCTGTTTTTT. Translation gives CASSRGLAASTGELFF.

This chain links TRBV28 with TRBJ2-1; D is perhaps TRBD2 (6 bases). The germline CDR1 and CDR2 sequences are MDHEN and SYDVKM. V was clipped by 4 bases and J by 14 bases, with 15 bases between them. CDR3 length: 12 amino acids. CDR3 bases: TGTGCCAGCAGTTCGCTTCGGGAGTTTAAGTTCTTC. This encodes CASSSLREFKFF.

This clone was recorded once. The gene calls are TRBV27 and TRBJ1-2; 11 positions agree with TRBD1. The CDR3 contains 16 residues. The J segment lost 8 bases and the V segment lost 2 bases, leaving 10 bases of the junction unmatched. The germline V gene encodes CDR1 MNHEY and CDR2 SMNVEV (reference sequence). CDR3 sequence: CASSLRPGQGAWGYTF. DNA for the CDR3: TGTGCCAGCAGTTTAAGACCCGGACAGGGGGCTTGGGGCTACACCTTC.

The J gene is TRBJ1-5, the V gene TRBV28; D uncertain. CDR3 length equals 12 residues. V lost 2 bases to trimming and J lost 6 bases, with 5 bases between them. Germline assignment: CDR1 MDHEN and CDR2 SYDVKM. The CDR3 DNA follows: TGTGCCAGCAGTTTACGGGTTCAGCCCCAGCATTTT. This gives the protein CASSLRVQPQHF.

The V call is TRBV7-6, the J call TRBJ1-2; D is possibly TRBD1 (5 bases). Trimming stripped 0 bases from V and 12 bases from J, with 5 bases between. CDR3 length equals 10 residues. Germline values: CDR1 SGHVS, CDR2 FNYEAQ. In DNA form, the CDR3 reads TGTGCCAGCAGCTTAGCCAGGGACACCTTC. Translation: CASSLARDTF.

The genes are TRBV9 and TRBJ2-2, with 9 bases identical to TRBD2. Germline V gene sequence: CDR1 SGDLS, CDR2 YYNGEE. The CDR3 is made up of 16 amino acids. V lost 1 base to trimming and J lost 1 base; unmatched junction nucleotides: 2. The CDR3 protein is CASSVMTSGNTGELFF. The DNA for the CDR3 is TGTGCCAGCAGCGTAATGACTAGCGGGAACACCGGGGAGCTGTTTTTT.